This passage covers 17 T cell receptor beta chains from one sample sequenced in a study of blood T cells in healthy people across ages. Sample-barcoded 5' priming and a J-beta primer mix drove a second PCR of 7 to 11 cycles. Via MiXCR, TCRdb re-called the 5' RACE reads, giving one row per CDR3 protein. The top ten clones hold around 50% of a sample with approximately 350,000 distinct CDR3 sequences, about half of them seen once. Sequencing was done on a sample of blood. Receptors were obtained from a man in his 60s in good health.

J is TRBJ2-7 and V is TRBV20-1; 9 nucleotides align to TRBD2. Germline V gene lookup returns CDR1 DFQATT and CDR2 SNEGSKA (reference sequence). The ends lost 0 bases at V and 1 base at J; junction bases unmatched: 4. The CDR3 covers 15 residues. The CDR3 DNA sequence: TGCAGTGCTAGAGATGGCGGGAGGGTATCCTACGAGCAGTACTTC. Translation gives CSARDGGRVSYEQYF.

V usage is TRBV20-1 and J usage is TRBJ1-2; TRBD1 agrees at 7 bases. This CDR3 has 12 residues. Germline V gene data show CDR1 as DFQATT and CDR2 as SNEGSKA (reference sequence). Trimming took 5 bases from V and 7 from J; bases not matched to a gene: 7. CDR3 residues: CSALDRVGGYTF. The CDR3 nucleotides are TGCAGTGCTCTCGACAGGGTCGGTGGCTACACCTTC.

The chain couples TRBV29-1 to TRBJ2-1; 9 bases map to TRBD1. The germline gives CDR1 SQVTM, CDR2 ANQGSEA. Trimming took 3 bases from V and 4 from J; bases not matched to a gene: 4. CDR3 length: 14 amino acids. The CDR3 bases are TGCAGCGTTGAGTGGGACAGGGTTTACAATGAGCAGTTCTTC. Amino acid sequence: CSVEWDRVYNEQFF.

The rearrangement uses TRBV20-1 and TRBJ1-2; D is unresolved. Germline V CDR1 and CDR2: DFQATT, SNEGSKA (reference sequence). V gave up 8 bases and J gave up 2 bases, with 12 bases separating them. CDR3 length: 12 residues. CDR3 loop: CSPSPENYGYTF. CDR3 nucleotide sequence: TGCAGTCCCTCGCCCGAAAACTATGGCTACACCTTC.

CDR3 sequence (DNA): TGTGCCAGCAGTTCCCGTACAGGGTTCGGGGAGCTGTTTTTT. This encodes CASSSRTGFGELFF. The rearrangement uses TRBV12-3 or TRBV12-4 and TRBJ2-2, with D possibly matching TRBD1 (6 bases). The V and J ends lost 4 bases and 7 bases respectively, with 13 bases between them. CDR3 length equals 14 residues.

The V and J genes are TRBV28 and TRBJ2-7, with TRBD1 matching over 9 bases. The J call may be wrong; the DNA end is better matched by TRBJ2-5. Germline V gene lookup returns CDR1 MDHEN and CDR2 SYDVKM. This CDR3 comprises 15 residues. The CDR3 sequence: CASRGTGLRVQTQYF. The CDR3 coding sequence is TGTGCCAGCAGGGGGACAGGGTTAAGGGTACAGACCCAGTACTTC.

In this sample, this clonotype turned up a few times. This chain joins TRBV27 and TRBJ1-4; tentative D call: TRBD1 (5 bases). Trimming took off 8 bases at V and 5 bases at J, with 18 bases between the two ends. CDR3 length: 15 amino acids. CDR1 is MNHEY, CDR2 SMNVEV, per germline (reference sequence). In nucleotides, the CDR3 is TGTGCCAGCGCACGCGCGGGGGTGCTCAATGAAAAACTGTTTTTT. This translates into CASARAGVLNEKLFF.

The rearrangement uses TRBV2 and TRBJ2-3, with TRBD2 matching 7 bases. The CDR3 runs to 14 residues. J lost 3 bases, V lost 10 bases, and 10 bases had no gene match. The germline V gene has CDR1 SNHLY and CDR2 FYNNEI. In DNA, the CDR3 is TGTGCCACCGTCCCGGGACTAACGACAGATACGCAGTATTTT. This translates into CATVPGLTTDTQYF.

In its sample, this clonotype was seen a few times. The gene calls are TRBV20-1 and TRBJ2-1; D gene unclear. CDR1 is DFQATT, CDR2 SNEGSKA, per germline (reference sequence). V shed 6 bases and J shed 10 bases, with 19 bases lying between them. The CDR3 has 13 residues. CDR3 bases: TGCAGTGCCAGGCCCCCCTCGACCGCCGAGCAGTTCTTC. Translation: CSARPPSTAEQFF.

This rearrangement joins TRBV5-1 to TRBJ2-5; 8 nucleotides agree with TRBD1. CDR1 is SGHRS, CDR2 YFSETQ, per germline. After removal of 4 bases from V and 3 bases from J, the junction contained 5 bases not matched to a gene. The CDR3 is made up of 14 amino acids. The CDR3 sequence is CASSVEDREETQYF. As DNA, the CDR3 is TGCGCCAGCAGCGTAGAGGACAGGGAAGAGACCCAGTACTTC.

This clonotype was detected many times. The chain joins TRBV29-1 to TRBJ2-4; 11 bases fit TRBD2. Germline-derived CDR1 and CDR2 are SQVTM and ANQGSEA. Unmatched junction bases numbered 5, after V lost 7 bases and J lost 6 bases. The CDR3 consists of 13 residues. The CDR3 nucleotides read TGCAGCGGGGGGACTAGCGGACTAAACATTCAGTACTTC. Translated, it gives CSGGTSGLNIQYF.

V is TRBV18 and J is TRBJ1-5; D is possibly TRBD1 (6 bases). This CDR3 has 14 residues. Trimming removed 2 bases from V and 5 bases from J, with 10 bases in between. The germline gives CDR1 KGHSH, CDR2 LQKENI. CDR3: CASSPAGEDQPQHF. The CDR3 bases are TGTGCCAGCTCACCAGCAGGGGAGGATCAGCCCCAGCATTTT. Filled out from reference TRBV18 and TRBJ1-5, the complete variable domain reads NAGVMQNPRHLVRRRGQEARLRCSPMKGHSHVYWYRQLPEEGLKFMVYLQKENIIDESGMPKERFSAEFPKEGPSILRIQQVVRGDSAAYFCASSPAGEDQPQHFGDGTRLSIL.

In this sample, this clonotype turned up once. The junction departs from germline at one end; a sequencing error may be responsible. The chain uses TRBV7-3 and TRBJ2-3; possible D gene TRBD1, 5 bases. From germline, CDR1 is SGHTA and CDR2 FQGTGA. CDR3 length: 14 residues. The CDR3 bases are TGTGCCAGCAGCTTAAACTCCCGCACAGGTACGCAGTATTTT. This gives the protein CASSLNSRTGTQYF.

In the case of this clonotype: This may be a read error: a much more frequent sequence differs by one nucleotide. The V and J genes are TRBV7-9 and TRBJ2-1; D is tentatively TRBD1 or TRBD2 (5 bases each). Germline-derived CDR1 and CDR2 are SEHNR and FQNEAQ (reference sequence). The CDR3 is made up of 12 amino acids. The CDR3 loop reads CAGSHWGNEQFF. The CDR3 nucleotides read TGTGCCGGCAGTCATTGGGGGAATGAGCAGTTCTTC.

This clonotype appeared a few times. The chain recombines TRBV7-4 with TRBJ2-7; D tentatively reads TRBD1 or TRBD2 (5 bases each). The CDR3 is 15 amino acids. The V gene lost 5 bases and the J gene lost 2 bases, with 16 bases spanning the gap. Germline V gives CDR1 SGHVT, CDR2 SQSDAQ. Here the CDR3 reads CASSLRGGKPYEQYF. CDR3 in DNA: TGTGCCAGCAGCCTTCGTGGGGGAAAGCCCTACGAGCAGTACTTC. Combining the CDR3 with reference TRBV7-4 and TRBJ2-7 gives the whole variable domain GAGVSQSPRYKVAKRGRDVALRCDSISGHVTLYWYRQTLGQGSEVLTYSQSDAQRDKSGRPSGRFSAERPERSVSTLKIQRTEQGDSAVYLCASSLRGGKPYEQYFGPGTRLTVT.

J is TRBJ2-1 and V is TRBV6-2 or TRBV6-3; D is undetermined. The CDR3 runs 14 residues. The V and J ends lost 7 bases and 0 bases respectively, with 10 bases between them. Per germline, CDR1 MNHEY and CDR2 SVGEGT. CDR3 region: CASTTFGSYNEQFF. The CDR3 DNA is TGTGCCAGCACCACGTTTGGCTCCTACAATGAGCAGTTCTTC.

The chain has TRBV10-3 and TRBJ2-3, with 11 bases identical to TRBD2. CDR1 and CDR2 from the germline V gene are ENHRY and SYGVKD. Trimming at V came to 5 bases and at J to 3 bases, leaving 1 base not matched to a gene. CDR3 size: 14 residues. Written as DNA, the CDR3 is TGTGCCATCAGTCCTAGCGGGAGGACAGATACGCAGTATTTT. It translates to CAISPSGRTDTQYF.